The sequence of this T cell receptor (beta chain) was determined in a study of Graves' ophthalmopathy and Graves' hyperthyroidism. Study-wide background: Over 18 months of follow-up, stable hyperthyroidism required that no ophthalmopathy appear.

Uncontrolled infections, pregnancy, lactation or other autoimmune diseases led to patient exclusion. A diagnosis was made from clinical symptoms together with serum thyroxine, TRAb, thyroid ultrasound and orbital computed tomography. Germline CDR1 SGHDN, CDR2 FVKESK. The CDR3 contains 18 residues. The junction had 16 bases not matched to a gene; V was cut back by 6 bases and J by 3 bases. There are a few counts of this clonotype. Amplification targeted the TCR beta CDR3 regions, with RNA transcripts as the source material. HTBI primers were used in a first-round RT-PCR, which preceded a second-round multiplex PCR. Each CDR3 protein is one row after TCRdb ran MiXCR on the multiplex PCR reads. This sample has roughly 1.1 million distinct CDR3 sequences, with 35% to 40% found just once.

Sequencing was done on a sample of peripheral blood or thyroid tissue (not recorded which). The genes are TRBV14 and TRBJ2-7, with 11 bases aligning to TRBD2. The sequence was collected from an adult man with Graves' hyperthyroidism. CDR3 sequence: CASRGLAGQKNGGYEQYF. The CDR3, as DNA: TGTGCCAGCAGAGGACTAGCGGGCCAAAAAAACGGAGGCTACGAGCAGTACTTC.